The next 17 T cell receptor beta chains were all read from a single sample in a study of shared clonotypes between healthy human individuals. CD45RO-negative, CCR7-selected cells formed the naive CD8 fraction, which excluded terminally differentiated effector memory CD45RA+ cells. TCRdb's table, derived via immunoSEQ multiplex PCR, lists solely in-frame clones and lacks some. The sample comprises more than 550,000 clones, roughly nine tenths of which are singletons, and about a quarter rests with the top ten. Sequenced input: naive CD8+ T cells sorted from blood. These receptors all stem from a man aged 25-45 years in good health.

As DNA, the CDR3 is TGTGCCAGCATGTTCGACGAGCAGTACTTC. This translates into CASMFDEQYF. The V and J genes are TRBV6-1 and TRBJ2-7, with D unresolved. This CDR3 contains 10 residues. V gave up 7 bases and J gave up 5 bases, with 6 bases separating them. Germline V gives CDR1 MNHNS, CDR2 SASEGT.

This chain joins TRBV29-1 and TRBJ1-2; tentatively, D is TRBD1 (5 bases). Germline V CDR1 and CDR2: SQVTM, ANQGSEA. CDR3 size: 13 residues. V shed 5 bases and J shed 8 bases, with 18 bases lying between them. CDR3 protein: CSVHRPRVGGYTF. The CDR3 region has the DNA TGCAGCGTTCACAGGCCCCGAGTCGGCGGCTACACCTTC.

The chain uses TRBV27 and TRBJ1-2; D is perhaps TRBD1 (5 bases). The CDR3 is made up of 13 amino acids. V was clipped by 4 bases and J by 6 bases, with 12 bases between them. Germline values: CDR1 MNHEY, CDR2 SMNVEV (reference sequence). CDR3 sequence (DNA): TGTGCCAGCAGTTCGGGACTTTCACATGGCTACACCTTC. Its translation: CASSSGLSHGYTF.

The rearrangement joins TRBV19 to TRBJ2-2; no reliable D call. CDR1 is LNHDA, CDR2 SQIVND, per germline (reference sequence). V was cut by 11 bases and J by 3 bases, with 10 bases left in between. This CDR3 has 12 residues. The CDR3 DNA sequence: TGTGCCGGGTCGTCATACACCGGGGAGCTGTTTTTT. It codes for CAGSSYTGELFF.

The J gene is TRBJ2-7, the V gene TRBV5-4, with TRBD1 as a possible D gene (5 bases). Germline lookup yields CDR1 SGHNT and CDR2 YYREEE (reference sequence). CDR3 length equals 12 residues. The ends were cut back, 4 bases at V and 4 bases at J, with 9 bases in the middle. CDR3 DNA: TGTGCCAGCAGCCAAGGGGCTTACGAGCAGTACTTC. Translating gives CASSQGAYEQYF.

The J gene is TRBJ1-4, the V gene TRBV4-3; D not certain. With 0 bases removed from V and 5 bases from J, the gap between germline ends came to 16 bases. CDR1 LGHNA and CDR2 YSLEER come from the germline V gene. The CDR3 is made up of 17 amino acids. The CDR3 region has the DNA TGCGCCAGCAGCCAAGATTTAACTTTGAGGAGAAATGAAAAACTGTTTTTT. It encodes CASSQDLTLRRNEKLFF.

The chain joins TRBV15 to TRBJ2-1; a weak D match, TRBD1 (6 bases). The V gene lost 1 base and the J gene lost 4 bases, with 14 bases spanning the gap. The CDR3 contains 16 residues. Germline values: CDR1 LNHNV, CDR2 YYDKDF (reference sequence). Written as DNA, the CDR3 is TGTGCCACCAGCAGAGCTCCGGGACACCCTTACAATGAGCAGTTCTTC. This encodes CATSRAPGHPYNEQFF.

This sequence joins TRBV29-1 and TRBJ2-1; TRBD2 matches at 7 bases. This CDR3 comprises 14 residues. The germline gives CDR1 SQVTM, CDR2 ANQGSEA. V gave up 3 bases and J gave up 2 bases; unmatched junction bases: 4. The CDR3 DNA sequence: TGCAGCGTTGAGCAGCTAGCGGCCTACAATGAGCAGTTCTTC. As protein: CSVEQLAAYNEQFF.

The chain couples TRBV5-1 to TRBJ2-7; the D gene is possibly TRBD1 (5 bases). Germline V CDR1 and CDR2: SGHRS, YFSETQ. V lost 1 base to trimming and J lost 2 bases, with 10 bases between them. The CDR3 totals 14 residues. As DNA, the CDR3 is TGCGCCAGCAGCTTGCCAGGGCGCCCCTACGAGCAGTACTTC. Amino acids: CASSLPGRPYEQYF.

The chain joins TRBV27 to TRBJ2-5; TRBD2 aligns across 9 bases. The V gene's germline CDR1 is MNHEY and CDR2 SMNVEV (reference sequence). The V gene end was trimmed by 4 bases and the J gene end by 5 bases; junction bases not matched to a gene: 8. The CDR3 contains 15 residues. The CDR3 is CASSSLAGTMETQYF. Written as DNA, the CDR3 is TGTGCCAGCAGTTCCCTAGCGGGAACCATGGAGACCCAGTACTTC.

The J gene is TRBJ2-7, the V gene TRBV7-6; 10 bases fit TRBD1. This CDR3 is built from 15 residues. Germline values: CDR1 SGHVS, CDR2 FNYEAQ. V shed 3 bases, J shed 0 bases, and the junction held 2 bases outside the gene matches. DNA for the CDR3: TGTGCCAGCAGCTTGGGACAGGGGTACTCCTACGAGCAGTACTTC. Amino acid sequence: CASSLGQGYSYEQYF.

The chain combines TRBV27 with TRBJ1-2; D is perhaps TRBD1 (5 bases). Germline V gene lookup returns CDR1 MNHEY and CDR2 SMNVEV (reference sequence). This CDR3 has 13 residues. With 3 bases removed from V and 5 bases from J, the gap between germline ends came to 10 bases. The CDR3 nucleotides are TGTGCCAGCAGTTTGGCAGGGCAGTATGGCTACACCTTC. It yields the protein CASSLAGQYGYTF.

The chain carries TRBV30 and TRBJ2-7, with 10 bases lining up with TRBD1. Trimming took 2 bases from V and 6 from J; bases not matched to a gene: 7. Germline values: CDR1 GTSNPN, CDR2 SVGIG (reference sequence). The CDR3 length is 14 residues. The CDR3 is CAWSLGQGLSEQYF. As DNA, the CDR3 is TGTGCCTGGAGTTTGGGACAGGGGTTATCCGAGCAGTACTTC. Filled out from reference TRBV30 and TRBJ2-7, the complete variable domain reads SQTIHQWPATLVQPVGSPLSLECTVEGTSNPNLYWYRQAAGRGLQLLFYSVGIGQISSEVPQNLSASRPQDRQFILSSKKLLLSDSGFYLCAWSLGQGLSEQYFGPGTRLTVT.

This chain uses TRBV30 with TRBJ1-1; D is ambiguous. This CDR3 is 14 amino acids long. Trimming shortened V by 4 bases and J by 1 base, and 13 bases separated the two germline ends. Germline CDR1 reads GTSNPN; CDR2 reads SVGIG (reference sequence). The DNA for the CDR3 is TGTGCCTGGACCCCACCACTGGGGAACACTGAAGCTTTCTTT. Protein: CAWTPPLGNTEAFF.

This chain connects TRBV7-2 to TRBJ2-7, with no clear D. Germline V gene data show CDR1 as SGHTA and CDR2 as FQGNSA. Trimming took off 10 bases at V and 4 bases at J, with 5 bases between the two ends. This CDR3 is built from 9 residues. DNA of the CDR3: TGTGCCAACAGTTACGAGCAGTACTTC. Translated: CANSYEQYF.

The CDR3 bases are TGTGCCAGCACGGGGGGGGTAGAGACCCAGTACTTC. Protein: CASTGGVETQYF. The chain couples TRBV6-6 to TRBJ2-5; 8 bases match TRBD2. Germline assignment: CDR1 MNHNY and CDR2 SVGAGI (reference sequence). V lost 7 bases to trimming and J lost 4 bases; unmatched junction nucleotides: 2. The CDR3 extends over 12 amino acids.

The chain employs TRBV5-1 and TRBJ1-1, with a possible D match to TRBD1 (5 bases). Per germline, CDR1 SGHRS and CDR2 YFSETQ. V lost 3 bases to trimming and J lost 5 bases, with 23 bases between them. This CDR3 is built from 17 residues. The CDR3 reads CASSSPRVGAGTTEAFF. CDR3 coding DNA: TGCGCCAGCAGCTCGCCCCGGGTCGGAGCGGGGACTACTGAAGCTTTCTTT.